This T cell receptor (beta chain) was recorded in a study of cytotoxic CD8 clonotypes in ibrutinib-treated CLL. Regarding the study as a whole: T-cell clonality at baseline went above that of age-matched healthy donors and rose and fell with circulating CD8+ T-cell counts.

Genomic DNA in a quantity of 1.5 to 2 micrograms was derived from cryopreserved PBMCs for TCR beta libraries. This clone was seen a handful of times. The target antigen is unknown. V was trimmed by 0 bases and J by 0 bases, leaving 9 bases between them. CDR1 is KGHSH, CDR2 LQKENI, per germline. This CDR3 region has 15 residues. The data were produced by immunoSEQ multiplex PCR, yet TCRdb's version contains in-frame clones alone and is incomplete. The sample holds some 120,000 clones, 58% seen once. The chain links TRBV18 to TRBJ2-7; tentatively, D is TRBD1 or TRBD2 (5 bases each). Sequenced here: PBMCs, sampled after 24 months of ibrutinib treatment. This sequence originates from a human donor with chronic lymphocytic leukemia. CDR3 sequence: CASSPPGPSSYEQYF. CDR3 nucleotide sequence: TGTGCCAGCTCACCACCGGGACCAAGCTCCTACGAGCAGTACTTC.